This T cell receptor beta chain was captured by sequencing in a study of CD8 T cells in Susac syndrome. Study-level results: The TCR sequencing and HLA analysis in the study involved a relatively small number of individuals, as the study acknowledged.

In regard to this clonotype: The antigen is undetermined.

The germline V and J ends were trimmed by 6 bases and 2 bases, with 17 bases remaining between them. CDR3 length equals 15 residues. Random hexamers were used to reverse transcribe an amount of roughly 0.5 to 1 ug RNA. A multiplex approach, immunoSEQ multiplex PCR, amplified TCR beta CDR3 across 54 Vbeta and 13 Jbeta. TCRdb fed the immunoSEQ multiplex PCR reads into MiXCR, producing one record per CDR3 protein. The sample has under 25,000 distinct CDR3 sequences; 93% are singletons. The T cells that were sequenced for TCR beta were CD8+ and CD4+ cells from blood. It was negative isolation that provided the CD8+ and CD4+ T cells, whereas TEMRA cells were enriched by FACS.

The chain joins TRBV12-3 or TRBV12-4 to TRBJ2-7; D is possibly TRBD1 (8 bases). Sequencing used CD8+ T cells from PBMCs. The receptor's source is a human donor in good health. CDR3 nucleotide sequence: TGTGCCAGCAGCCCTACAGGGGGGGCGGCCTACGAGCAGTACTTC. Protein product: CASSPTGGAAYEQYF.